This entry is about one TCR beta chain. This receptor's antigen is unknown. Base qualities are not recorded, but no much larger clone differs from it by a single base. The source of the sample is a study of technical replicates of blood from a few donors (dated by TCRdb to between 2016 and 2019). The germline ends are 15 bases apart after V is trimmed by 4 bases and J by 6 bases. CDR1 and CDR2 are drawn from the germline V gene: MNHNS, SASEGT. The CDR3 holds 15 amino acids from the cysteine to the phenylalanine. Kept here is only the CDR3 DNA, which spans 45 bases and is read in frame from base 1. Receptor amplification or capture employed the immunoSEQ multiplex PCR assay. TCRdb's version of the immuneACCESS table is confined to in-frame rearrangements and falls short of the full clone set. An unresolved V gene accounts for under half of the shortfall where checked; the remainder is of unknown origin. In this sample the table shows some 71,000 clones, around 97% of which occur a single time. Clones ranked in the top ten supply roughly 0.2% of the sample.

Sequencing was carried out using T cells isolated from PBMCs. The chain is encoded by TRBV6-1 joined to TRBJ1-4; TRBD1 is a possible D gene, resting on 6 matching bases. The receptor was isolated from a human donor in good health. The CDR3 corresponds to CASSGGQTGHEKLFF. The DNA is TGTGCCAGCAGTGGCGGACAGACCGGTCATGAAAAACTGTTTTTT.